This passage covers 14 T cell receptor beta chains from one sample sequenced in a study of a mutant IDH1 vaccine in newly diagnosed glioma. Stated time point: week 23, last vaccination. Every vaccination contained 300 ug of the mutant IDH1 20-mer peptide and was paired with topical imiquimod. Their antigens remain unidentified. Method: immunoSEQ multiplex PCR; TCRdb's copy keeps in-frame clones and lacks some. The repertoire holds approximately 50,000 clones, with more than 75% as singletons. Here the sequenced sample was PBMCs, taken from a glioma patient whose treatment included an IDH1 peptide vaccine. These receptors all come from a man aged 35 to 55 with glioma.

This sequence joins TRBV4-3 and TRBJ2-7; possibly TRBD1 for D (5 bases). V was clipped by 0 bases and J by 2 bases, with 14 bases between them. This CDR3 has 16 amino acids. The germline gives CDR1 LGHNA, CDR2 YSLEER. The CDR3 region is CASSQDGKGAAYEQYF. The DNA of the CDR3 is TGCGCCAGCAGCCAAGATGGTAAAGGGGCCGCCTACGAGCAGTACTTC.

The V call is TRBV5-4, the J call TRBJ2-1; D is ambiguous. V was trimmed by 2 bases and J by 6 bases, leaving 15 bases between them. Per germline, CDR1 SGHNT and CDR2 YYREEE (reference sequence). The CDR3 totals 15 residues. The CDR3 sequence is CASSLNGFGANEQFF. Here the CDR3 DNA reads TGTGCCAGCAGCTTAAATGGGTTTGGCGCCAATGAGCAGTTCTTC. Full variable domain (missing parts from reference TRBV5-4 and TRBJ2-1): ETGVTQSPTHLIKTRGQQVTLRCSSQSGHNTVSWYQQALGQGPQFIFQYYREEENGRGNFPPRFSGLQFPNYSSELNVNALELDDSALYLCASSLNGFGANEQFFGPGTRLTVL.

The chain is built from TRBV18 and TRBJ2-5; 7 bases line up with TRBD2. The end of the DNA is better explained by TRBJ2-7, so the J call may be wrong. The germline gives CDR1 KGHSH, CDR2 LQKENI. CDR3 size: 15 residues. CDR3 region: CASTNSPGGSNEQYF. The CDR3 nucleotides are TGTGCCAGCACTAATTCGCCGGGAGGATCGAACGAGCAGTACTTC.

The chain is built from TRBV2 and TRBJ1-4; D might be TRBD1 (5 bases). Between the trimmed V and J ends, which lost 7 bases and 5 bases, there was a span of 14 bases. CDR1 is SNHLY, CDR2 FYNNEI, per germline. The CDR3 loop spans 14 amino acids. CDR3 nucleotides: TGTGCCAGCAAAGAGAGCAGGGAAAATGAAAAACTGTTTTTT. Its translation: CASKESRENEKLFF.

The CDR3, as DNA: TGCGCCAGCAGCTTGGGACCTACCGCCAAAGAGACCCAGTACTTC. It yields the protein CASSLGPTAKETQYF. This sequence joins TRBV5-1 and TRBJ2-5; D is uncertain. The CDR3 spans 15 residues. V dropped 0 bases and J dropped 3 bases, with 12 bases sitting between them. CDR1 and CDR2 (germline): SGHRS, YFSETQ.

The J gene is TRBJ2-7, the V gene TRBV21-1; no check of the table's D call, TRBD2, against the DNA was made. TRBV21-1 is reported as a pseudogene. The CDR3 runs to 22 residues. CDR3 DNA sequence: TGTGCCAGCAGCCAAACGCAGGGAATATTGAGACTAGCGGGAGGGCAGGTCCTGGAGCAGTACTTC. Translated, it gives CASSQTQGILRLAGGQVLEQYF.

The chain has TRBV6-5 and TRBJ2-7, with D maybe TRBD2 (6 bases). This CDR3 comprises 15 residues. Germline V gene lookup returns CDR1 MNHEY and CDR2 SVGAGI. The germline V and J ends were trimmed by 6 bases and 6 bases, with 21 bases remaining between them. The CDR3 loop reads CASSSQRDFSTEQYF. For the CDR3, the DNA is TGTGCCAGCAGCTCCCAAAGGGACTTCTCGACCGAGCAGTACTTC.

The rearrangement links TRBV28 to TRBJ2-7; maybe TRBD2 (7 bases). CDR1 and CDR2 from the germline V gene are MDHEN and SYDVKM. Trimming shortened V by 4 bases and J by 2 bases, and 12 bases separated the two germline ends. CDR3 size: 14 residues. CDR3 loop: CASSYRGGTYEQYF. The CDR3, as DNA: TGTGCCAGCAGTTATAGGGGGGGAACCTACGAGCAGTACTTC.

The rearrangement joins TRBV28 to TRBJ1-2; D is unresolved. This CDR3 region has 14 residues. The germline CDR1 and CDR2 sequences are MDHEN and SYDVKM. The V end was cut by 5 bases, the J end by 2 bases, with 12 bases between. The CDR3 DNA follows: TGTGCCAGCAGTCCCGGGAGTGGGAACTATGGCTACACCTTC. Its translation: CASSPGSGNYGYTF.

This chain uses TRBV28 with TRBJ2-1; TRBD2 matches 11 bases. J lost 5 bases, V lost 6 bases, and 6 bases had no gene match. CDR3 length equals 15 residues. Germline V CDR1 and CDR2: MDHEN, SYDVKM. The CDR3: CASSLGLAGNNEQFF. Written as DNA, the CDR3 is TGTGCCAGCAGCCTAGGACTAGCGGGTAACAATGAGCAGTTCTTC.

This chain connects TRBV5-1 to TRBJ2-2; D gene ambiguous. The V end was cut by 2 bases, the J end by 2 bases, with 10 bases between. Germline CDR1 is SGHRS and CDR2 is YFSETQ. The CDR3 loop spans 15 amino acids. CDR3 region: CASSLGQVNTGELFF. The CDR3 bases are TGCGCCAGCAGCTTAGGGCAGGTTAACACCGGGGAGCTGTTTTTT.

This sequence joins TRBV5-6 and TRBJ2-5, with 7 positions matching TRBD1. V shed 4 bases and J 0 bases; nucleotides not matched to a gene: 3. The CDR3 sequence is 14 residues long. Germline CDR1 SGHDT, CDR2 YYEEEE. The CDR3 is CASSLDRYQETQYF. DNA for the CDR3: TGTGCCAGCAGCCTGGACAGGTACCAAGAGACCCAGTACTTC.

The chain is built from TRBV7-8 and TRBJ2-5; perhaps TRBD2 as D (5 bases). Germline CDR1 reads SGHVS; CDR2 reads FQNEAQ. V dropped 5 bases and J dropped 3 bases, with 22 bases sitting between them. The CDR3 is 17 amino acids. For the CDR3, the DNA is TGTGCCAGCAGCCTCCGGCCTGTTTCGCGGGCGAAAGAGACCCAGTACTTC. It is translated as CASSLRPVSRAKETQYF. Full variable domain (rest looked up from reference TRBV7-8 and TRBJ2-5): GAGVSQSPRYKVAKRGQDVALRCDPISGHVSLFWYQQALGQGPEFLTYFQNEAQLDKSGLPSDRFFAERPEGSVSTLKIQRTQQEDSAVYLCASSLRPVSRAKETQYFGPGTRLLVL.

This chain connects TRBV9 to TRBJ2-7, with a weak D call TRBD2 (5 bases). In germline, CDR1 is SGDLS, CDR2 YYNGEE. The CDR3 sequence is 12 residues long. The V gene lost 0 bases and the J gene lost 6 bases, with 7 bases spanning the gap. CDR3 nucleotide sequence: TGTGCCAGCAGCGTAGGCGGGCTCGAGCAGTACTTC. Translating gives CASSVGGLEQYF. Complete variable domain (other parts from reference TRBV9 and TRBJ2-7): DSGVTQTPKHLITATGQRVTLRCSPRSGDLSVYWYQQSLDQGLQFLIQYYNGEERAKGNILERFSAQQFPDLHSELNLSSLELGDSALYFCASSVGGLEQYFGPGTRLTVT.